This T cell receptor (beta chain) appears in the sequencing data of a study of blood T cell repertoires in COVID-19. About the study: The analysed material was cDNA or gDNA that came from T cells, B-cell-depleted T cells, or PBMCs.

Per the study methods: Cell counts per sample came from amplifying reference gene primers. The data were produced by immunoSEQ multiplex PCR, yet TCRdb's version contains in-frame clones alone and is incomplete. That table gives V, J and clone size, and the DNA gave D and trimming. The data contain over 200,000 clones, around 80% of them seen just once; the ten biggest clones take up approximately 2.4%. Germline CDR1 is LGHDT and CDR2 is YNNKEL (reference sequence). This CDR3 is 13 amino acids long. Trimming pared 1 base from V and 12 bases from J, leaving 13 bases between. The sample comprised peripheral blood. V usage is TRBV3-1 (or the pseudogene TRBV3-2) and J usage is TRBJ2-1; perhaps TRBD2 as D (6 bases). This TCR derives from a man aged 35 to 55 who had recovered from COVID-19. The CDR3 loop is CASSQVAVLGQFF. The CDR3 region has the DNA TGTGCCAGCAGCCAAGTAGCGGTCCTGGGGCAGTTCTTC.